Below are 28 T cell receptor beta chains sequenced from a single sample in a study of blood T cell repertoires in COVID-19. The repertoire was sequenced with immunoSEQ multiplex PCR; TCRdb's copy has only in-frame clones and lacks some. Of fewer than 130,000 clones listed, 60% to 80% are singletons. The sequencing sample was made of peripheral blood. Receptors were obtained from a woman older than 75 with active or convalescent COVID-19.

This chain connects TRBV5-5 to TRBJ2-7; the D gene is possibly TRBD1 (6 bases). The CDR3 totals 14 residues. V shed 4 bases and J shed 3 bases, with 14 bases lying between them. Per germline, CDR1 SGHKS and CDR2 YYEKEE (reference sequence). The CDR3 is CASSTGQRYYEQYF. In DNA form, the CDR3 reads TGTGCCAGCAGCACCGGACAGAGATACTACGAGCAGTACTTC.

V gene TRBV19 combines with J gene TRBJ1-5; D is ambiguous. V gave up 3 bases and J gave up 7 bases, with 13 bases separating them. The germline V gene has CDR1 LNHDA and CDR2 SQIVND (reference sequence). This CDR3 spans 14 amino acids. The DNA for the CDR3 is TGTGCCAGTAGTATCGGTCGGGAATGGCAGCCCCAGCATTTT. This translates into CASSIGREWQPQHF.

V usage is TRBV28 and J usage is TRBJ2-1; maybe TRBD2 (6 bases). The germline CDR1 and CDR2 sequences are MDHEN and SYDVKM. The CDR3 loop spans 15 amino acids. V was cut by 4 bases and J by 6 bases, with 16 bases left in between. As DNA, the CDR3 is TGTGCCAGCAGTTCTCTCCCTTGGAGGGGCAATGAGCAGTTCTTC. It codes for CASSSLPWRGNEQFF.

The chain couples TRBV5-1 to TRBJ1-2; the D gene is possibly TRBD1 (5 bases). The germline V gene encodes CDR1 SGHRS and CDR2 YFSETQ. The CDR3 consists of 15 residues. Trimming cost V 4 bases and J 5 bases, with 18 bases left between them. The CDR3 loop is CASSIQGGVGYGYTF. Written as DNA, the CDR3 is TGCGCCAGCAGCATTCAGGGTGGGGTAGGGTATGGCTACACCTTC.

The CDR3 bases are TGTGCCAGCAGTCCGCAACAGGGAGCTAATGAAAAACTGTTTTTT. This encodes CASSPQQGANEKLFF. This rearrangement joins TRBV28 to TRBJ1-4, with D perhaps TRBD1 (6 bases). Trimming removed 5 bases from V and 3 bases from J, with 13 bases in between. This CDR3 has 15 residues. Looked up from germline, CDR1 is MDHEN and CDR2 is SYDVKM.

This chain uses TRBV5-1 with TRBJ1-4, with 7 bases aligning to TRBD1. The junction had 4 bases not matched to a gene; V was cut back by 2 bases and J by 3 bases. This CDR3 has 15 amino acids. Germline assignment: CDR1 SGHRS and CDR2 YFSETQ. The CDR3: CASSFRQGSNEKLFF. The CDR3 DNA sequence: TGCGCCAGCAGCTTCAGACAGGGCTCTAATGAAAAACTGTTTTTT.

V is TRBV25-1 and J is TRBJ1-1; 8 nucleotides match TRBD1. The V gene's germline CDR1 is MGHDK and CDR2 SYGVNS. The CDR3 sequence is 15 residues long. Unmatched junction bases numbered 6, after V lost 2 bases and J lost 4 bases. The CDR3 DNA reads TGTGCCAGCAGTGAACCCCACAGGGGGGGCACTGAAGCTTTCTTT. Translation: CASSEPHRGGTEAFF.

The chain recombines TRBV6-5 with TRBJ2-7; unclear D gene. Trimming removed 6 bases at V and 2 bases at J, with 11 bases between. The CDR3 covers 13 residues. Germline assignment: CDR1 MNHEY and CDR2 SVGAGI. This CDR3 is CASSSHITYEQYF. CDR3 DNA sequence: TGTGCCAGCAGCTCACACATAACCTACGAGCAGTACTTC.

The chain recombines TRBV6-2 or TRBV6-3 with TRBJ2-7; TRBD2 might be the D (5 bases). Germline lookup yields CDR1 MNHEY and CDR2 SVGEGT. This CDR3 contains 13 residues. Between the trimmed V and J ends, which lost 2 bases and 2 bases, there was a span of 7 bases. The CDR3 loop reads CASSYEGTYEQYF. The CDR3 nucleotides are TGTGCCAGCAGTTACGAGGGAACCTACGAGCAGTACTTC.

The CDR3: CASSRTGGASGNTIYF. In DNA, the CDR3 is TGTGCCAGCTCACGAACAGGGGGCGCATCTGGAAACACCATATATTTT. The chain has TRBV18 and TRBJ1-3; 9 bases are shared with TRBD1. The CDR3 loop spans 16 amino acids. V was pared by 4 bases and J by 1 base, with 5 bases of the junction left unmatched. CDR1 and CDR2 (germline): KGHSH, LQKENI.

J is TRBJ2-7 and V is TRBV4-2, with D hard to call. The V end was cut by 3 bases, the J end by 6 bases, with 9 bases between. Germline-derived CDR1 and CDR2 are LGHNA and YNFKEQ. The CDR3 has 12 residues. The CDR3 coding sequence is TGTGCCAGCAGCCAGAGATATGGCGAGCAGTACTTC. This gives the protein CASSQRYGEQYF.

The CDR3 DNA follows: TGCGCCAGCAGCTTGGCCGGGACAGCCAACTTAGATACGCAGTATTTT. Translation gives CASSLAGTANLDTQYF. The V gene is TRBV5-1, the J gene TRBJ2-3, with TRBD1 identical over 7 bases. Germline lookup yields CDR1 SGHRS and CDR2 YFSETQ. This CDR3 contains 16 residues. The V and J ends lost 0 bases and 5 bases, in that order; junction bases with no gene match: 9. The whole variable domain, filled in from reference TRBV5-1 and TRBJ2-3, reads KAGVTQTPRYLIKTRGQQVTLSCSPISGHRSVSWYQQTPGQGLQFLFEYFSETQRNKGNFPGRFSGRQFSNSRSEMNVSTLELGDSALYLCASSLAGTANLDTQYFGPGTRLTVL.

This chain joins TRBV27 and TRBJ2-3; 8 bases agree with TRBD2. This CDR3 has 14 amino acids. After removal of 6 bases from V and 4 bases from J, the junction contained 6 bases not matched to a gene. Germline V gene data show CDR1 as MNHEY and CDR2 as SMNVEV (reference sequence). The DNA of the CDR3 is TGTGCCAGCAGGCGGACTAGCCCCTCAGATACGCAGTATTTT. Translated, it gives CASRRTSPSDTQYF.

This rearrangement joins TRBV7-8 to TRBJ2-7; TRBD1 matches 10 bases. Germline V gene lookup returns CDR1 SGHVS and CDR2 FQNEAQ. Germline trimming cut 5 bases from V and 6 bases from J; bases unmatched to any gene: 7. The CDR3 has 14 residues. CDR3 amino acids: CASSSRDRGLEQYF. The CDR3 DNA is TGTGCCAGCAGCAGCCGGGACAGGGGACTCGAGCAGTACTTC.

The chain has TRBV28 and TRBJ2-1, with TRBD2 matching over 13 bases. The CDR3 runs 17 residues. J lost 4 bases, V lost 6 bases, and 9 bases had no gene match. The germline V gene has CDR1 MDHEN and CDR2 SYDVKM. CDR3 region: CASSSRLAGGWYNEQFF. The CDR3 nucleotides are TGTGCCAGCAGCTCAAGACTAGCGGGAGGCTGGTACAATGAGCAGTTCTTC.

Here the CDR3 DNA reads TGTGCCAGCAGTGAAAGGGCGGTAGCGGGAGGGGGAGAGACCCAGTACTTC. Protein sequence: CASSERAVAGGGETQYF. The chain has TRBV6-1 and TRBJ2-5; 11 positions match TRBD2. Trimming at V came to 2 bases and at J to 4 bases, leaving 9 bases not matched to a gene. The V gene's germline CDR1 is MNHNS and CDR2 SASEGT. The CDR3 has 17 amino acids.

J is TRBJ2-1 and V is TRBV2, with D uncertain. This CDR3 region has 11 residues. CDR1 is SNHLY, CDR2 FYNNEI, per germline. V lost 8 bases and J 7 bases, leaving 9 bases between the germline ends. The DNA for the CDR3 is TGTGCCAGCGAGTTTTCGAATGAGCAGTTCTTC. It translates to CASEFSNEQFF. The variable domain in full, completed from reference TRBV2 and TRBJ2-1, reads EPEVTQTPSHQVTQMGQEVILRCVPISNHLYFYWYRQILGQKVEFLVSFYNNEISEKSEIFDDQFSVERPDGSNFTLKIRSTKLEDSAMYFCASEFSNEQFFGPGTRLTVL.

This clone was observed a handful of times. CDR3 DNA: TGTGCCAGCAGCTTGGATGTGGAGGTGGACACTGAAGCTTTCTTT. Its translation: CASSLDVEVDTEAFF. This chain joins TRBV5-6 and TRBJ1-1; D not resolved. The germline CDR1 and CDR2 sequences are SGHDT and YYEEEE. CDR3 length: 15 residues. V was cut by 0 bases and J by 3 bases, with 12 bases left in between.

The chain recombines TRBV28 with TRBJ1-1; TRBD1 matches 9 bases. The CDR3 spans 13 residues. With V trimmed by 5 bases and J by 8 bases, 6 bases remained unmatched. Germline V gives CDR1 MDHEN, CDR2 SYDVKM. CDR3 in DNA: TGTGCCAGCAGTCTTACAGGGGGCATGGAAGCTTTCTTT. This gives the protein CASSLTGGMEAFF.

This chain joins TRBV18 and TRBJ2-1; D is unclear. The V and J ends lost 0 bases and 0 bases respectively, with 9 bases between them. The length of the CDR3 is 16 residues. Looked up from germline, CDR1 is KGHSH and CDR2 is LQKENI. CDR3 loop: CASSPPPRSSYNEQFF. DNA of the CDR3: TGTGCCAGCTCACCACCCCCGAGAAGCTCCTACAATGAGCAGTTCTTC.

The chain has TRBV6-6 and TRBJ1-1; a weak D match, TRBD1 (5 bases). The length of the CDR3 is 14 residues. Deletions cut 4 bases from V and 0 bases from J, with 9 bases between. Germline V lookup: CDR1 MNHNY, CDR2 SVGAGI (reference sequence). The CDR3 nucleotides are TGTGCCAGCAGTTCCAGGGAGGTGAACACTGAAGCTTTCTTT. Its translation is CASSSREVNTEAFF.

The gene calls are TRBV11-2 and TRBJ2-3, with D perhaps TRBD1 (6 bases). The V end was cut by 1 base, the J end by 10 bases, with 15 bases between. CDR3 size: 14 residues. The germline gives CDR1 SGHAT, CDR2 FQNNGV. In DNA form, the CDR3 reads TGTGCCAGCAGCTTAGGAACAGGGTGGTCGCCGCAGTATTTT. This sequence encodes CASSLGTGWSPQYF.

The J gene is TRBJ1-1, the V gene TRBV7-3; 9 positions agree with TRBD1. Germline loops: CDR1 SGHTA, CDR2 FQGTGA. The CDR3 has 17 amino acids. Germline trimming cut 1 base from V and 5 bases from J; bases unmatched to any gene: 11. As DNA, the CDR3 is TGTGCCAGCAGCTTAAATCCCCCGACAGGGGGGGGGACTGAAGCTTTCTTT. This translates into CASSLNPPTGGGTEAFF. The whole variable domain, filled in from reference TRBV7-3 and TRBJ1-1, reads GAGVSQTPSNKVTEKGKYVELRCDPISGHTALYWYRQSLGQGPEFLIYFQGTGAADDSGLPNDRFFAVRPEGSVSTLKIQRTERGDSAVYLCASSLNPPTGGGTEAFFGQGTRLTVV.

The chain combines TRBV27 with TRBJ2-1; 9 bases are shared with TRBD1. This CDR3 is built from 12 residues. V dropped 3 bases and J dropped 16; count of bases not matched to a gene: 7. Germline assignment: CDR1 MNHEY and CDR2 SMNVEV (reference sequence). The CDR3 DNA reads TGTGCCAGCAGTTTCAGAAGACAGGGGGACTTCTTC. It translates to CASSFRRQGDFF.

The gene calls are TRBV5-1 and TRBJ2-3; 10 bases are a match to TRBD2. V gave up 4 bases and J gave up 1 base; unmatched junction bases: 3. The CDR3 extends over 15 amino acids. The germline V gene encodes CDR1 SGHRS and CDR2 YFSETQ. This chain's CDR3 is CASSTGTSGTDTQYF. The CDR3 DNA is TGCGCCAGCAGCACTGGGACTAGCGGCACAGATACGCAGTATTTT.

The chain carries TRBV5-1 and TRBJ2-7; 11 bases are shared with TRBD2. Germline V CDR1 and CDR2: SGHRS, YFSETQ. V was pared by 4 bases and J by 3 bases, with 3 bases of the junction left unmatched. The CDR3 contains 14 residues. In DNA form, the CDR3 reads TGCGCCAGCAGCACCACTAGCGGGAGCTACGAGCAGTACTTC. It yields the protein CASSTTSGSYEQYF.

The chain's CDR3 is CASSPREYNSPLHF. The CDR3 DNA sequence: TGTGCCAGCAGCCCCCGAGAGTATAATTCACCCCTCCACTTT. The chain is built from TRBV11-2 and TRBJ1-6; unclear D gene. Germline lookup yields CDR1 SGHAT and CDR2 FQNNGV. This CDR3 region has 14 residues. Trimming shortened V by 5 bases and J by 4 bases, and 9 bases separated the two germline ends.

As DNA, the CDR3 is TGTGCCAGCAGTTATAGCAGATTTAGCACAGATACGCAGTATTTT. It is translated as CASSYSRFSTDTQYF. The chain joins TRBV6-5 to TRBJ2-3; no reliable D call. This CDR3 is built from 15 residues. Trimming stripped 3 bases from V and 0 bases from J, with 10 bases between. Germline-derived CDR1 and CDR2 are MNHEY and SVGAGI.